A selection of T cell receptor beta chains follows, all from one sample in a study of blood T cell repertoires in COVID-19. Only in-frame clones appear in the TCRdb table, and some are missing; sequencing was by immunoSEQ multiplex PCR. This sample has under 200,000 clones, with approximately 88% found just once. The sample was peripheral blood. These TCRs come from a man aged 18 to 30 with active or convalescent COVID-19. The CDR3 runs from the conserved cysteine through the conserved F or W. A D gene is named only where the DNA matches it firmly. Clone size, where shown, is once, few, many, or a class for clones that have expanded.

J | V | size | D | CDR3 | DNA
TRBJ1-1 | TRBV19 | few | . | CASRQYTEAFF | TGTGCCAGTAGACAATACACTGAAGCTTTCTTT
TRBJ1-2 | TRBV6-5 | . | . | CASSPTGTNYGYTF | TGTGCCAGCAGCCCGACAGGCACTAACTATGGCTACACCTTC
TRBJ1-5 | TRBV2 | few | . | CASSEGWQVTQPQHF | TGTGCCAGCAGTGAAGGCTGGCAGGTCACTCAGCCCCAGCATTTT
TRBJ2-5 | TRBV5-1 | . | . | CASSLELDTQETQYF | TGCGCCAGCAGCTTGGAGTTAGACACCCAAGAGACCCAGTACTTC
TRBJ1-4 | TRBV10-1 | . | TRBD1 | CASSESGTGSDEKLFF | TGCGCCAGCAGTGAGTCGGGGACAGGATCCGATGAAAAACTGTTTTTT
TRBJ2-1 | TRBV9 | . | TRBD2 | CASKGLAGGNEQFF | TGTGCCAGCAAAGGACTAGCGGGAGGCAATGAGCAGTTCTTC
TRBJ2-7 | TRBV2 | . | . | CASSDPTTVSYEQYF | TGTGCCAGCAGTGACCCTACCACGGTTTCCTACGAGCAGTACTTC
TRBJ1-4 | TRBV11-2 | . | TRBD1 | CASSLEIGTGWWEEEKLFF | TGTGCCAGCAGCTTGGAGATCGGGACAGGGTGGTGGGAGGAAGAAAAACTGTTTTTT
TRBJ1-2 | TRBV14 | . | . | CASSRSDIYGYTF | TGTGCCAGCAGCCGATCGGACATCTATGGCTACACCTTC
TRBJ2-7 | TRBV6-5 | . | TRBD1 | CASSPGTGMAYEQYF | TGTGCCAGCAGTCCCGGGACAGGGATGGCCTACGAGCAGTACTTC
TRBJ1-2 | TRBV19 | . | TRBD1 | CASTIPGQGVDGYTF | TGTGCCAGTACCATCCCGGGACAGGGGGTCGATGGCTACACCTTC
TRBJ1-2 | TRBV10-1 | . | TRBD1 | CASSDDRGTYGYTF | TGCGCCAGCAGTGATGACAGGGGGACTTATGGCTACACCTTC
TRBJ1-5 | TRBV7-9 | . | . | CASSLEGGNQPQHF | TGTGCCAGCAGCTTAGAGGGGGGCAATCAGCCCCAGCATTTT
TRBJ2-3 | TRBV29-1 | . | . | CSVAARIDTQYF | TGCAGCGTTGCGGCTAGAATAGATACGCAGTATTTT
TRBJ1-6 | TRBV5-1 | once | . | CASSLVPENSPLHF | TGCGCCAGCAGCTTGGTTCCGGAGAATTCACCCCTCCACTTT
TRBJ1-1 | TRBV30 | . | . | CAWSVIGTEAFF | TGTGCCTGGAGTGTAATCGGGACAGAAGCTTTCTTT
TRBJ2-2 | TRBV7-6 | . | . | CASSPRAGRNTGELFF | TGTGCCAGCAGCCCTCGGGCAGGGCGTAACACCGGGGAGCTGTTTTTT
TRBJ1-2 | TRBV5-1 | . | . | CASSLDSGLNYGYTF | TGCGCCAGCAGCTTGGATTCAGGGCTAAACTATGGCTACACCTTC
TRBJ2-7 | TRBV2 | . | . | CASTGSGVIREQYF | TGTGCCAGCACGGGGTCGGGAGTGATTCGGGAGCAGTACTTC
TRBJ1-5 | TRBV24-1 | once | . | CATSEGGSNQPQHF | TGTGCCACCAGTGAGGGGGGATCCAATCAGCCCCAGCATTTT
TRBJ2-7 | TRBV7-6 | few | TRBD2 | CASSPSGSGSSGEQYF | TGTGCCAGCAGCCCTTCGGGGAGCGGGAGTTCTGGCGAGCAGTACTTC
TRBJ1-2 | TRBV5-1 | . | TRBD1 | CASSLVGRGRDGYTF | TGCGCCAGCAGCTTGGTTGGCAGGGGGCGCGATGGCTACACCTTC
TRBJ1-1 | TRBV7-9 | . | TRBD1 | CASSPPTGLMNTEAFF | TGTGCCAGCAGCCCTCCGACAGGGCTAATGAACACTGAAGCTTTCTTT
TRBJ1-5 | TRBV7-6 | . | . | CASSLGGEPQHF | TGTGCCAGCAGCTTAGGGGGAGAGCCCCAGCATTTT
TRBJ1-4 | TRBV4-1 | . | . | CASRQSGSEKLFF | TGCGCCAGCAGACAATCAGGGTCTGAAAAACTGTTTTTT
TRBJ2-1 | TRBV6-6 | . | TRBD1 | CASSHPGTGVNEQFF | TGTGCCAGCAGTCACCCCGGGACAGGGGTAAATGAGCAGTTCTTC
TRBJ1-5 | TRBV29-1 | few | TRBD1 | CSGATGGGQPQHF | TGCAGCGGGGCGACAGGGGGCGGTCAGCCCCAGCATTTT
TRBJ2-7 | TRBV7-2 | . | TRBD2 | CASSTGLAYTYEQYF | TGTGCCAGCAGCACGGGACTAGCGTATACATACGAGCAGTACTTC
TRBJ2-3 | TRBV30 | . | TRBD2 | CAWTLAGGGDTQYF | TGTGCCTGGACATTGGCGGGGGGGGGAGATACGCAGTATTTT
TRBJ1-1 | TRBV7-2 | . | . | CASSLEGAIKNTEAFF | TGTGCCAGCAGCTTAGAAGGAGCCATTAAGAACACTGAAGCTTTCTTT
TRBJ2-1 | TRBV2 | once | TRBD2 | CASINSGGAYNEQFF | TGTGCCAGCATCAATAGCGGGGGGGCGTACAATGAGCAGTTCTTC
TRBJ2-5 | TRBV6-6 | . | TRBD2 | CASRFSGGAGETQYF | TGTGCCAGCAGGTTTAGCGGGGGGGCCGGCGAGACCCAGTACTTC
TRBJ2-1 | TRBV15 | . | TRBD2 | CATSRGTSGSNEQFF | TGTGCCACCAGCAGAGGGACTAGCGGGAGCAATGAGCAGTTCTTC
TRBJ2-7 | TRBV10-3 | . | . | CAISEEGRSSYEQYF | TGTGCCATCAGTGAGGAGGGGAGGAGCTCCTACGAGCAGTACTTC
TRBJ1-2 | TRBV12-3/TRBV12-4 | . | TRBD1 | CASSPRTGWGYTF | TGTGCCAGCAGTCCCCGGACAGGGTGGGGCTACACCTTC
TRBJ2-5 | TRBV19 | . | TRBD2 | CASSIGFLAGGLAETQYF | TGTGCCAGTAGTATTGGTTTCCTAGCGGGAGGCCTGGCAGAGACCCAGTACTTC
TRBJ1-1 | TRBV5-1 | . | . | CASREDRNTEAFF | TGCGCCAGCAGGGAAGACAGGAACACTGAAGCTTTCTTT
TRBJ2-7 | TRBV6-5 | once | TRBD2 | CASRAGGAGSDEQYF | TGTGCCAGCAGGGCGGGGGGTGCGGGGTCTGACGAGCAGTACTTC
TRBJ1-1 | TRBV3-1/TRBV3-2 | . | TRBD1 | CASSTQGQGGSTEAFF | TGTGCCAGTTCCACCCAGGGACAGGGTGGGAGTACTGAAGCTTTCTTT
TRBJ2-1 | TRBV19 | . | TRBD1 | CASSVTGGTSSYNEQFF | TGTGCCAGTAGTGTCACAGGGGGCACAAGCTCCTACAATGAGCAGTTCTTC
TRBJ2-7 | TRBV7-2 | . | . | CASSPDGGVYEQYF | TGTGCCAGCAGCCCAGATGGAGGGGTCTACGAGCAGTACTTC
TRBJ1-2 | TRBV4-1 | . | TRBD1 | CASSQDLDRHYGYTF | TGCGCCAGCAGCCAAGACTTGGACAGGCACTATGGCTACACCTTC
TRBJ1-4 | TRBV19 | . | . | CASSMAATNEKLFF | TGTGCCAGTAGTATGGCAGCAACTAATGAAAAACTGTTTTTT
TRBJ1-2 | TRBV11-2 | . | . | CASSLGQSNYGYTF | TGTGCCAGCAGCTTAGGACAGTCTAACTATGGCTACACCTTC
TRBJ1-3 | TRBV15 | . | . | CATSREYGGGNTIYF | TGTGCCACCAGCAGAGAATACGGGGGTGGAAACACCATATATTTT
TRBJ2-3 | TRBV13 | . | TRBD1 | CASSLMTGGEADTQYF | TGTGCCAGCAGCCTTATGACAGGGGGAGAGGCAGATACGCAGTATTTT
TRBJ2-7 | TRBV6-5 | . | . | CASSHDSPLSYEQYF | TGTGCCAGCAGTCATGACAGCCCACTCTCCTACGAGCAGTACTTC
TRBJ1-5 | TRBV27 | . | TRBD1 | CASSLDRGRGAQHF | TGTGCCAGCAGTTTAGACAGGGGCCGAGGGGCCCAGCATTTT
TRBJ2-3 | TRBV6-1 | . | TRBD2 | CASSEEAGGTDTQYF | TGTGCCAGCAGTGAAGAAGCGGGGGGCACAGATACGCAGTATTTT
TRBJ1-4 | TRBV28 | . | TRBD1 | CASSSLDREGEKLFF | TGTGCCAGCAGTTCCTTAGACAGGGAAGGGGAAAAACTGTTTTTT
TRBJ2-7 | TRBV7-6 | . | TRBD1 | CASSRDRSSYEQYF | TGTGCCAGCAGCCGGGACAGGTCCTCCTACGAGCAGTACTTC
TRBJ1-2 | TRBV25-1 | . | TRBD1 | CASQARGQPPLYGYTF | TGTGCCAGCCAGGCTAGGGGGCAACCTCCCCTCTATGGCTACACCTTC
TRBJ2-5 | TRBV4-2 | few | . | CASSPGETQYF | TGTGCCAGCAGCCCAGGGGAGACCCAGTACTTC
TRBJ1-5 | TRBV30 | . | . | CAWSVPSGSLNQPQHF | TGTGCCTGGAGTGTACCTTCAGGCAGCCTCAATCAGCCCCAGCATTTT
TRBJ2-2 | TRBV19 | . | TRBD1 | CASSGQGRGVVFF | TGTGCCAGTAGTGGACAGGGACGGGGAGTGGTGTTTTTT
TRBJ1-2 | TRBV5-1 | . | TRBD1 | CASSLLTGGDGYTF | TGCGCCAGCAGCCTCCTAACAGGGGGCGATGGCTACACCTTC
TRBJ1-5 | TRBV6-1 | . | . | CASSEWQGSNQPQHF | TGTGCCAGCAGTGAGTGGCAGGGGAGCAATCAGCCCCAGCATTTT